This is a list of T cell receptor beta chains from one sample in a study of blood T cell repertoires in COVID-19. The table came from immunoSEQ multiplex PCR; TCRdb's copy has only in-frame clones and leaves some out. The sample has roughly 250,000 clones; about 85% are singletons. Sequenced material: peripheral blood. These receptors all stem from a human donor with COVID-19, enrolled during active disease. The donor label of this sample is uncertain. CDR3s include the opening cysteine and the closing phenylalanine or tryptophan. The order of the fields is D gene, clone size, V gene, J gene, CDR3 DNA, CDR3 protein. The D gene is left open where the match is weak. The size entry is marked missing in some rows and otherwise reads once, few, many or a size class.

D: .; size: .; V: TRBV3-1/TRBV3-2; J: TRBJ2-5; DNA: TGTGCCAGCAGCCAAGAGTCCCAGAACCAAGAGACCCAGTACTTC; CDR3: CASSQESQNQETQYF
D: TRBD1; size: .; V: TRBV10-3; J: TRBJ1-1; DNA: TGTGCCATCACAACCGCAGGGGGCAACACTGAAGCTTTCTTT; CDR3: CAITTAGGNTEAFF
D: TRBD2; size: .; V: TRBV6-2/TRBV6-3; J: TRBJ2-2; DNA: TGTGCCAGCAGTTACTACCTACCGCCGACTAGCGGGAGCACGAACACCGGGGAGCTGTTTTTT; CDR3: CASSYYLPPTSGSTNTGELFF
D: .; size: .; V: TRBV9; J: TRBJ1-2; DNA: TGTGCCAGCAGCCCAACGGGTCGCTATTATGGCTACACCTTC; CDR3: CASSPTGRYYGYTF
D: TRBD1; size: .; V: TRBV5-1; J: TRBJ2-7; DNA: TGCGCCAGCAGCAACCCGGGACAGCACTACGAGCAGTACTTC; CDR3: CASSNPGQHYEQYF
D: .; size: .; V: TRBV30; J: TRBJ1-2; DNA: TGTGCCTGGGGGGTACAGGCTGACTATGGCTACACCTTC; CDR3: CAWGVQADYGYTF
D: .; size: .; V: TRBV11-2; J: TRBJ2-7; DNA: TGTGCCAGCAGCTTAAACAGCGGGTGGAGCTCCTACGAGCAGTACTTC; CDR3: CASSLNSGWSSYEQYF
D: .; size: .; V: TRBV6-2/TRBV6-3; J: TRBJ2-2; DNA: TGTGCCAGCAGTCTGATTTACCCGGTAGGGGAGCTGTTTTTT; CDR3: CASSLIYPVGELFF
D: .; size: .; V: TRBV27; J: TRBJ2-1; DNA: TGTGCCAGCAGTTTATCCCCCATTGAGCAGTTCTTC; CDR3: CASSLSPIEQFF
D: TRBD2; size: once; V: TRBV7-2; J: TRBJ2-1; DNA: TGTGCCAGCAGCACCCGTCGGACTAGTAAGTACAATGAGCAGTTCTTC; CDR3: CASSTRRTSKYNEQFF
D: .; size: .; V: TRBV18; J: TRBJ1-2; DNA: TGTGCCAGCTCACCAGTCCAACCGGGGTTGAGAGGCTACACCTTC; CDR3: CASSPVQPGLRGYTF
D: .; size: once; V: TRBV12-3/TRBV12-4; J: TRBJ1-1; DNA: TGTGCCAGCAGTTTAGGCTCGGTGCCTGAAGCTTTCTTT; CDR3: CASSLGSVPEAFF
D: TRBD1; size: .; V: TRBV10-3; J: TRBJ1-1; DNA: TGTGCCATCAGGGGACAGATTCTGAACACTGAAGCTTTCTTT; CDR3: CAIRGQILNTEAFF
D: .; size: .; V: TRBV18; J: TRBJ2-1; DNA: TGTGCCAGCTCACCTACCGAAAGGGGCAATGAGCAGTTCTTC; CDR3: CASSPTERGNEQFF
D: .; size: .; V: TRBV3-1/TRBV3-2; J: TRBJ2-3; DNA: TGTGCCAGCAGCCCCCGCAGCGGATACACAGATACGCAGTATTTT; CDR3: CASSPRSGYTDTQYF
D: .; size: .; V: TRBV19; J: TRBJ1-5; DNA: TGTGCCAGTAGTATAGATCGGGACATTCAGCCCCAGCATTTT; CDR3: CASSIDRDIQPQHF
D: .; size: once; V: TRBV28; J: TRBJ1-2; DNA: TGTGCCAGCAGTCCCCGGGGGGACGGAACGAACTATGGCTACACCTTC; CDR3: CASSPRGDGTNYGYTF
D: TRBD1; size: once; V: TRBV7-8; J: TRBJ1-6; DNA: TGTGCCAGCAGCTTGGCCGGGACAGCGGATTCACCCCTCCACTTT; CDR3: CASSLAGTADSPLHF
D: TRBD2; size: .; V: TRBV7-2; J: TRBJ2-7; DNA: TGTGCCAGCAGCAGGCGGGAGGGCCTCTACGAGCAGTACTTC; CDR3: CASSRREGLYEQYF
D: .; size: .; V: TRBV9; J: TRBJ2-3; DNA: TGTGCCAGCAGCGTAGCTCTGAGCGGGTACTACACAGATACGCAGTATTTT; CDR3: CASSVALSGYYTDTQYF
D: TRBD1; size: .; V: TRBV10-2; J: TRBJ2-2; DNA: TGCGCCAGCTTCAGGGACAGGGAATCCACCGGGGAGCTGTTTTTT; CDR3: CASFRDRESTGELFF
D: TRBD2; size: .; V: TRBV6-2/TRBV6-3; J: TRBJ2-1; DNA: TGTGCCAGCAGTCCACCCAGGGTAGCGGGAGCAAGGGCAAATGAGCAGTTCTTC; CDR3: CASSPPRVAGARANEQFF
D: .; size: once; V: TRBV2; J: TRBJ2-1; DNA: TGTGCCAGCGGACTAACGACGGTGAATGAGCAGTTCTTC; CDR3: CASGLTTVNEQFF
D: .; size: .; V: TRBV7-7; J: TRBJ2-5; DNA: TGTGCTAGCAGCTCGAGGTCGGGGGTCCAGTACTTC; CDR3: CASSSRSGVQYF
D: .; size: .; V: TRBV5-1; J: TRBJ1-1; DNA: TGCGCCAGCAGCTTGGACATCTACACTGAAGCTTTCTTT; CDR3: CASSLDIYTEAFF